These 25 T cell receptor beta chains were all obtained from the same sample, sequenced in a study of response to subunit inactivated influenza vaccine. Via MiXCR, TCRdb re-called the RT-PCR reads, giving one row per CDR3 protein. The table records approximately 570,000 distinct CDR3 sequences, 7.5% to 8.5% of them present only once. The source was PBMCs from blood, collected less than 25 months after vaccination. The receptor source for this set is a man in his fifties or sixties who received an inactivated influenza vaccine.

This clonotype occurred a few times. The chain is built from TRBV6-2 or TRBV6-3 and TRBJ2-5; D is possibly TRBD1 (6 bases). The CDR3 totals 14 residues. CDR1 MNHEY and CDR2 SVGEGT come from the germline V gene. Deletions cut 5 bases from V and 5 bases from J, with 15 bases between. For the CDR3, the DNA is TGTGCCAGCAGTCCGACAGGACCTCTTGAGACCCAGTACTTC. It codes for CASSPTGPLETQYF.

This clonotype was detected a few times. V gene TRBV12-3 or TRBV12-4 combines with J gene TRBJ1-5, with 10 bases identical to TRBD1. After removal of 5 bases from V and 1 base from J, the junction contained 2 bases not matched to a gene. CDR3 length equals 15 residues. CDR3 sequence reads: CASSGTGVSNQPQHF. Written as DNA, the CDR3 is TGTGCCAGCAGTGGGACAGGGGTGAGCAATCAGCCCCAGCATTTT.

This clonotype was seen more than once but under ten times. The rearrangement uses TRBV20-1 and TRBJ1-5; 7 bases line up with TRBD1. Per the germline V gene, CDR1 is DFQATT and CDR2 is SNEGSKA (reference sequence). V shed 4 bases and J 3 bases; nucleotides not matched to a gene: 6. This CDR3 has 14 residues. The CDR3: CSAKGGQYNQPQHF. CDR3 in DNA: TGCAGTGCTAAAGGGGGACAGTACAATCAGCCCCAGCATTTT.

This clonotype was detected a few times. The chain employs TRBV5-6 and TRBJ1-2; D is unresolved. The CDR3 contains 12 residues. Germline CDR1 is SGHDT and CDR2 is YYEEEE. The V end lost 3 bases, the J end lost 8 bases, and 11 bases lay between the germline ends. The CDR3 DNA is TGTGCCAGCAGCTCCCCCGGTGGGGGCTACACCTTC. It encodes CASSSPGGGYTF. Complete variable domain (other parts from reference TRBV5-6 and TRBJ1-2): DAGVTQSPTHLIKTRGQQVTLRCSPKSGHDTVSWYQQALGQGPQFIFQYYEEEERQRGNFPDRFSGHQFPNYSSELNVNALLLGDSALYLCASSSPGGGYTFGSGTRLTVV.

This chain uses TRBV12-3 or TRBV12-4 with TRBJ2-3; D is possibly TRBD2 (5 bases). The length of the CDR3 is 15 residues. V shed 1 base and J shed 0 bases, with 8 bases lying between them. The CDR3 reads CASSLGGKSTDTQYF. In DNA form, the CDR3 reads TGTGCCAGCAGTTTAGGAGGGAAGAGCACAGATACGCAGTATTTT.

In its sample, this clonotype was seen many times. CDR3 sequence: CAWSGLALYNEQFF. CDR3 DNA: TGTGCCTGGAGTGGACTAGCCCTCTACAATGAGCAGTTCTTC. The chain recombines TRBV30 with TRBJ2-1; 7 bases match TRBD2. This CDR3 spans 14 amino acids. V dropped 1 base and J dropped 3; count of bases not matched to a gene: 3. CDR1 is GTSNPN, CDR2 SVGIG, per germline (reference sequence).

This clonotype has more than one count but fewer than ten. The V call is TRBV7-2, the J call TRBJ1-1; D perhaps matches TRBD1 (6 bases). This CDR3 contains 14 residues. The germline V and J ends were trimmed by 4 bases and 5 bases, with 14 bases remaining between them. Germline V gives CDR1 SGHTA, CDR2 FQGNSA. CDR3 loop: CASSSGTPPTEAFF. CDR3 nucleotides: TGTGCCAGCAGCTCGGGGACACCCCCTACTGAAGCTTTCTTT.

This clonotype was detected a few times. The rearrangement links TRBV5-1 to TRBJ2-3; no clear D gene. V was pared by 0 bases and J by 5 bases, with 10 bases between. This CDR3 contains 14 residues. The germline V gene encodes CDR1 SGHRS and CDR2 YFSETQ. CDR3 sequence: CASSLGTVGDTQYF. The CDR3 DNA sequence: TGCGCCAGCAGCTTGGGGACGGTTGGAGATACGCAGTATTTT. The variable domain in full, with the rest retrieved from reference TRBV5-1 and TRBJ2-3, is KAGVTQTPRYLIKTRGQQVTLSCSPISGHRSVSWYQQTPGQGLQFLFEYFSETQRNKGNFPGRFSGRQFSNSRSEMNVSTLELGDSALYLCASSLGTVGDTQYFGPGTRLTVL.

The V gene is TRBV29-1, the J gene TRBJ2-7; TRBD2 agrees at 14 bases. Trimming cost V 4 bases and J 3 bases; bases outside gene matches: 2. This CDR3 spans 14 amino acids. Germline CDR1 SQVTM, CDR2 ANQGSEA. CDR3 DNA: TGCAGCGTTGGCGGACTAGCGGGGGGCTACGAGCAGTACTTC. The encoded protein is CSVGGLAGGYEQYF.

There are many counts of this clonotype. The chain recombines TRBV29-1 with TRBJ2-7, with 7 nucleotides matching TRBD1. V was clipped by 7 bases and J by 0 bases; unmatched bases: 3. Germline V CDR1 and CDR2: SQVTM, ANQGSEA. CDR3 length equals 12 residues. The CDR3 nucleotides read TGCAGCGCCCGGGACAGCTCCTACGAGCAGTACTTC. As protein: CSARDSSYEQYF.

The chain links TRBV5-1 to TRBJ2-7, with 7 nucleotides matching TRBD1. Trimming at V came to 3 bases and at J to 6 bases, leaving 9 bases not matched to a gene. The germline CDR1 and CDR2 sequences are SGHRS and YFSETQ. The CDR3 covers 14 residues. This CDR3 is CASSSGQPAVEQYF. The CDR3 nucleotides read TGCGCCAGCAGCTCGGGACAGCCTGCGGTCGAGCAGTACTTC.

This chain links TRBV18 with TRBJ1-1; 8 nucleotides line up with TRBD1. The CDR3 spans 13 residues. V gave up 2 bases and J gave up 11 bases; unmatched junction bases: 7. CDR1 KGHSH and CDR2 LQKENI come from the germline V gene. The CDR3 reads CASSPSQGAKAFF. The DNA of the CDR3 is TGTGCCAGCTCACCAAGTCAGGGGGCGAAGGCTTTCTTT. Full variable domain (remainder filled in from reference TRBV18 and TRBJ1-1): NAGVMQNPRHLVRRRGQEARLRCSPMKGHSHVYWYRQLPEEGLKFMVYLQKENIIDESGMPKERFSAEFPKEGPSILRIQQVVRGDSAAYFCASSPSQGAKAFFGQGTRLTVV.

This clonotype has ten or more counts. The chain joins TRBV28 to TRBJ2-5; D is perhaps TRBD1 (6 bases). The CDR3 runs to 13 residues. The V and J ends lost 6 bases and 5 bases respectively, with 13 bases between them. CDR1 is MDHEN, CDR2 SYDVKM, per germline. CDR3 bases: TGTGCCAGCAGCCGTACCCAGGGGGAGACCCAGTACTTC. Protein product: CASSRTQGETQYF.

The chain is built from TRBV6-5 and TRBJ2-1; no reliable D call. This CDR3 has 15 residues. Germline V CDR1 and CDR2: MNHEY, SVGAGI. The V end was cut by 1 base, the J end by 0 bases, with 7 bases between. The CDR3 region has the DNA TGTGCCAGCAGTTACTACCCGAGCTCCTACAATGAGCAGTTCTTC. This encodes CASSYYPSSYNEQFF.

The chain couples TRBV9 to TRBJ2-3; no clear D. The CDR3 runs to 14 residues. V was trimmed by 0 bases and J by 2 bases, leaving 7 bases between them. Germline V gene data show CDR1 as SGDLS and CDR2 as YYNGEE. CDR3 sequence (DNA): TGTGCCAGCAGCGTAGAAGCCCACACAGATACGCAGTATTTT. Translated: CASSVEAHTDTQYF.

The V call is TRBV28, the J call TRBJ2-7; D is uncertain. Germline CDR1 MDHEN, CDR2 SYDVKM. Between the trimmed V and J ends, which lost 3 bases and 2 bases, there was a span of 5 bases. CDR3 length equals 12 residues. CDR3 in amino acids: CASSFAPYEQYF. DNA for the CDR3: TGTGCCAGCAGTTTTGCGCCCTACGAGCAGTACTTC.

This clonotype occurred a few times. The V and J genes are TRBV6-2 or TRBV6-3 and TRBJ2-7; D ambiguous. V gave up 7 bases and J gave up 2 bases, with 12 bases separating them. Germline lookup yields CDR1 MNHEY and CDR2 SVGEGT. This CDR3 has 13 residues. The DNA of the CDR3 is TGTGCCAGCACGTTTGGTAAAACCTACGAGCAGTACTTC. Translation: CASTFGKTYEQYF.

This clonotype was counted ten times or more. V is TRBV9 and J is TRBJ2-1; the D gene is possibly TRBD1 (6 bases). From germline, CDR1 is SGDLS and CDR2 YYNGEE. Trimming pared 0 bases from V and 4 bases from J, leaving 11 bases between. This CDR3 comprises 15 residues. The CDR3 nucleotides are TGTGCCAGCAGCGTAGCTGGGGGCCGGTACAATGAGCAGTTCTTC. Protein: CASSVAGGRYNEQFF.

This clonotype occurred many times. V usage is TRBV6-2 or TRBV6-3 and J usage is TRBJ2-1; 7 bases match TRBD2. There are 15 residues in the CDR3. The V segment lost 6 bases and the J segment 4 bases; nucleotides outside the gene matches: 9. Germline V gene data show CDR1 as MNHEY and CDR2 as SVGEGT. The CDR3 is CASSPWASGYNEQFF. The DNA for the CDR3 is TGTGCCAGCAGCCCCTGGGCTAGCGGTTACAATGAGCAGTTCTTC.

In this sample, this clonotype turned up many times. CDR3 in DNA: TGTGCCACCAGCAGAGGTGGGAGTACAGATACGCAGTATTTT. This encodes CATSRGGSTDTQYF. The V and J genes are TRBV15 and TRBJ2-3; possible D gene TRBD2, 5 bases. In germline, CDR1 is LNHNV, CDR2 YYDKDF (reference sequence). V lost 1 base and J lost 3, with 8 bases in between. CDR3 length: 14 residues.

In this sample, this clonotype turned up many times. The chain uses TRBV20-1 and TRBJ2-3; D ambiguous. Trimming removed 5 bases from V and 3 bases from J, with 9 bases in between. The germline V gene encodes CDR1 DFQATT and CDR2 SNEGSKA (reference sequence). The CDR3 has 12 residues. The CDR3 DNA follows: TGCAGTGCTGGGATCGGGACAGATACGCAGTATTTT. This gives the protein CSAGIGTDTQYF.

The chain combines TRBV7-3 with TRBJ2-1; TRBD2 matches 12 bases. This CDR3 is built from 14 residues. Germline values: CDR1 SGHTA, CDR2 FQGTGA. V trimming: 2 bases; J trimming: 10 bases; junction bases outside the gene matches: 3. CDR3 sequence reads: CASSLASGRGEQFF. The DNA for the CDR3 is TGTGCCAGCAGCTTAGCTAGCGGGAGGGGCGAGCAGTTCTTC.

This clonotype was seen more than once but under ten times. The V call is TRBV20-1, the J call TRBJ1-2; unclear D gene. Between the trimmed V and J ends, which lost 3 bases and 6 bases, there was a span of 14 bases. The CDR3 consists of 13 residues. Germline V lookup: CDR1 DFQATT, CDR2 SNEGSKA (reference sequence). CDR3 sequence: CSASVRGRDGYTF. In nucleotides, the CDR3 is TGCAGTGCTAGTGTCCGGGGAAGGGATGGCTACACCTTC.

The chain employs TRBV6-5 and TRBJ2-4, with D unclear. Deletions cut 4 bases from V and 3 bases from J, with 10 bases between. Germline V lookup: CDR1 MNHEY, CDR2 SVGAGI. The CDR3 runs to 14 residues. The CDR3 bases are TGTGCCAGCAGTTCTATGGGTGGCAAAAACATTCAGTACTTC. Its protein product is CASSSMGGKNIQYF.

This clonotype was detected a few times. V is TRBV4-2 and J is TRBJ2-7, with D tentatively TRBD1 or TRBD2 (5 bases each). CDR1 is LGHNA, CDR2 YNFKEQ, per germline. The length of the CDR3 is 13 residues. V was shortened by 4 bases and J by 3 bases, with 10 bases between the two germline ends. The chain's CDR3 is CASSPADNYEQYF. CDR3 DNA: TGTGCCAGCAGCCCAGCGGACAACTACGAGCAGTACTTC.